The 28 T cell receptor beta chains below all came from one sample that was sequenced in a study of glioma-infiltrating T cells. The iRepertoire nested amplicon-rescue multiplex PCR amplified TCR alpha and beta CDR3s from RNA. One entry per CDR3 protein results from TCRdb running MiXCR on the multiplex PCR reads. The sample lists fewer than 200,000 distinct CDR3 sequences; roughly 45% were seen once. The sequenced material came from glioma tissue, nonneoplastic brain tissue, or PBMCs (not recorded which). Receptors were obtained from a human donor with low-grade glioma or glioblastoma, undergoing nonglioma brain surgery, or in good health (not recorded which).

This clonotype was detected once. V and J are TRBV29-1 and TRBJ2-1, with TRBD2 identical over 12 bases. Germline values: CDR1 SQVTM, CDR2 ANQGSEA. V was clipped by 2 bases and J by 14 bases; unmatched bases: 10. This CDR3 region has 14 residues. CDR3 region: CSVEKEASGRAEFF. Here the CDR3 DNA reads TGCAGCGTTGAAAAGGAGGCTAGCGGGAGGGCGGAGTTCTTC.

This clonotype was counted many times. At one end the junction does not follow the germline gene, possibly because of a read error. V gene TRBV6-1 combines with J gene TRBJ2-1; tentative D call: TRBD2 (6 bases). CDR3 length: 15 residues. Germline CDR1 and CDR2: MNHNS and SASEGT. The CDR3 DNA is TGTGCCAGCAGTGATACTGGTACTAGCTACGATGAGCAGTTCTTC. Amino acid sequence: CASSDTGTSYDEQFF.

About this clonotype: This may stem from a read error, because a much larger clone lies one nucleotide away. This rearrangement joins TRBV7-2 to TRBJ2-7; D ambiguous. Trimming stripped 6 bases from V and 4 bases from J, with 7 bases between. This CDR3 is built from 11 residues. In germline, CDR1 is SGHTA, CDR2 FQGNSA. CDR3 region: CASRLWYEQYF. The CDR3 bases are TGTGCCAGCAGATTATGGTACGAGCAGTACTTC.

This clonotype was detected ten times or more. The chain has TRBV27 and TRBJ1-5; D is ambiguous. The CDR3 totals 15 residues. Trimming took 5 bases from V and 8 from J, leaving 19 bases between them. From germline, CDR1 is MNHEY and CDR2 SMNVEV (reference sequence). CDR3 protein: CASSPFWLHREPQHF. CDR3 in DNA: TGTGCCAGCAGTCCCTTCTGGCTACACCGAGAGCCCCAGCATTTT.

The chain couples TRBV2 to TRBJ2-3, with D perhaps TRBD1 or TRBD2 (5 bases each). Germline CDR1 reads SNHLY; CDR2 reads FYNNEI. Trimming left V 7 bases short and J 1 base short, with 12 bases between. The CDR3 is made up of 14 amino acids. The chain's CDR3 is CASTRRGGTDTQYF. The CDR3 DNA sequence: TGTGCCAGCACACGGAGAGGGGGCACAGATACGCAGTATTTT.

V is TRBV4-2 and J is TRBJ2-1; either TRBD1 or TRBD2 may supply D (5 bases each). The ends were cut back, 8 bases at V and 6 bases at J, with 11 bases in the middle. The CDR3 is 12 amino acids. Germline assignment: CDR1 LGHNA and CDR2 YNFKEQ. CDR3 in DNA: TGTGCCAGCCGGGAACAGGTCAATGAGCAGTTCTTC. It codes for CASREQVNEQFF.

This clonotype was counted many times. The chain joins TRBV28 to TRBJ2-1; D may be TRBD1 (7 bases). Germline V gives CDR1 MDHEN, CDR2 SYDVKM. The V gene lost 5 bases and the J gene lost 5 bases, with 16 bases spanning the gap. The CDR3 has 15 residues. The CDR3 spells CASSGGNRGDNEQFF. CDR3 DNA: TGTGCCAGCAGTGGGGGGAACAGGGGCGACAATGAGCAGTTCTTC.

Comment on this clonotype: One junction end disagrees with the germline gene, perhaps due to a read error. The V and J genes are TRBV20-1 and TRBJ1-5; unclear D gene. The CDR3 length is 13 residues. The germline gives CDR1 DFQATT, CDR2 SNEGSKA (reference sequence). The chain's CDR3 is CSAGGKGDQPEHF. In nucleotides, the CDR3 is TGCAGTGCTGGAGGAAAGGGAGATCAGCCCGAGCATTTT.

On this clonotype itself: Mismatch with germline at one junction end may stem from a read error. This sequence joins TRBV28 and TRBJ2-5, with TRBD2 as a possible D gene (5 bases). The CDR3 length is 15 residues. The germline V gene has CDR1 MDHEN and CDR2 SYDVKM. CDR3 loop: CASSPGMTIQDTQYF. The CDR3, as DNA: TGTGCCAGCAGTCCCGGGATGACAATCCAAGATACCCAGTACTTC.

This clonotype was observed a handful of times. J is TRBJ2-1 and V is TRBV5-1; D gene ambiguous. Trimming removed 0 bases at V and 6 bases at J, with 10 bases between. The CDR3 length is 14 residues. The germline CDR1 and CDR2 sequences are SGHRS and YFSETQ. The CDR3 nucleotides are TGCGCCAGCAGCTTGGGTCGTCTGCGCAATGAGCAGTTCTTC. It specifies CASSLGRLRNEQFF.

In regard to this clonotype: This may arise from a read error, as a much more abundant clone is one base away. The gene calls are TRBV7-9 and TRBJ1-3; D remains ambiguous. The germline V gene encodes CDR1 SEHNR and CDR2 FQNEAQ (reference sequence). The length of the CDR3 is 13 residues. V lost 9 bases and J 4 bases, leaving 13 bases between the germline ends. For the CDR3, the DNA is TGTGCCAGAAGCCTCATCTGGGGAAACACCATATATTTT. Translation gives CARSLIWGNTIYF.

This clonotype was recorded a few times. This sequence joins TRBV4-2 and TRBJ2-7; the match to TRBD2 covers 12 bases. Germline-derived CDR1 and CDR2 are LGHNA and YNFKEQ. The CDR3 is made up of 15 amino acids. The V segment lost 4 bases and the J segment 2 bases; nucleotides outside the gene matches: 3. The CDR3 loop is CASSPLAGGTYEQYF. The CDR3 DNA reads TGTGCCAGCAGCCCCCTAGCGGGAGGGACCTACGAGCAGTACTTC.

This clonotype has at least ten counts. The CDR3 nucleotides are TGTGCCAGCAGCTCGCGAGAGGGGCTAGTGCCGTTCTTC. The encoded protein is CASSSREGLVPFF. The rearrangement uses TRBV7-2 and TRBJ2-1; TRBD1 or TRBD2 may be the D gene (5 bases each). Germline V gene lookup returns CDR1 SGHTA and CDR2 FQGNSA. The CDR3 has 13 residues. V lost 4 bases to trimming and J lost 15 bases, with 19 bases between them.

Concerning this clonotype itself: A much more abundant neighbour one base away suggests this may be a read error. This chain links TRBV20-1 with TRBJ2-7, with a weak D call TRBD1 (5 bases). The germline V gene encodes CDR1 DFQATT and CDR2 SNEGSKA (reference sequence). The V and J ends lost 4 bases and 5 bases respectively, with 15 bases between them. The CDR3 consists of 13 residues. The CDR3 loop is CSAIQTVGDEQYF. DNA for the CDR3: TGCAGTGCTATCCAGACAGTTGGGGACGAGCAGTACTTC.

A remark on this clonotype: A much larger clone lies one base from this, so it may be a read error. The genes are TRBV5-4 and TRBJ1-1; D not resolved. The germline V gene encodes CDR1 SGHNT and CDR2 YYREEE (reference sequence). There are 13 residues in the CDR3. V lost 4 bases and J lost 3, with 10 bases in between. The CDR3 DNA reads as TGTGCCAGCAGCGGAGTGGATTACACTGAAGCTTTCTTT. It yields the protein CASSGVDYTEAFF.

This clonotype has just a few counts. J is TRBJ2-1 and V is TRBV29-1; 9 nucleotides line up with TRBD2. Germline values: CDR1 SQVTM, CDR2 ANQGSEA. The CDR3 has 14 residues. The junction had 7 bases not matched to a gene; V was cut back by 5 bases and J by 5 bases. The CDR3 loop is CSVPLSGRNNEQFF. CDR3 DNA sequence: TGCAGCGTTCCGCTAAGCGGGAGGAACAATGAGCAGTTCTTC.

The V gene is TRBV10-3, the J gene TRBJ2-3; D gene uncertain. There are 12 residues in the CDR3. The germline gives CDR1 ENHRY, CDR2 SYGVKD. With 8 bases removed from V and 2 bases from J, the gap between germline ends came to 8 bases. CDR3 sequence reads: CAIGRATDTQYF. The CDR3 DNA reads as TGTGCCATCGGCCGGGCCACAGATACGCAGTATTTT.

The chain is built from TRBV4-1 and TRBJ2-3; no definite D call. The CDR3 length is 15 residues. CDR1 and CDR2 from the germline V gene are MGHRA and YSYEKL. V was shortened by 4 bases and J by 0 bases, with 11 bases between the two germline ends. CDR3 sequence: CASSPHGLSTDTQYF. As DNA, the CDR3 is TGCGCCAGCAGCCCGCACGGTCTGAGCACAGATACGCAGTATTTT.

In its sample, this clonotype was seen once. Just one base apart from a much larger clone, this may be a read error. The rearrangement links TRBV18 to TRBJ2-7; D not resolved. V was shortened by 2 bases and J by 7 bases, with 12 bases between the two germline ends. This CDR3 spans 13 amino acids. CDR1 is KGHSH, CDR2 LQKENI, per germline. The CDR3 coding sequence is TGTGCCAGCTCACCAATCAAGGGCGGTGAGCAGTACTTC. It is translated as CASSPIKGGEQYF.

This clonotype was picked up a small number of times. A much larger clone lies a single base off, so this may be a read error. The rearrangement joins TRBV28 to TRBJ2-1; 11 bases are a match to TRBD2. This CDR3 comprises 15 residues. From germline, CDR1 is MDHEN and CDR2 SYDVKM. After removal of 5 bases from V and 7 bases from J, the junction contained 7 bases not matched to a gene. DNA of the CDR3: TGTGCCAGCAGTAAACTAGCGGGAGTCCGGAATGAGCAGTTCTTC. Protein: CASSKLAGVRNEQFF.

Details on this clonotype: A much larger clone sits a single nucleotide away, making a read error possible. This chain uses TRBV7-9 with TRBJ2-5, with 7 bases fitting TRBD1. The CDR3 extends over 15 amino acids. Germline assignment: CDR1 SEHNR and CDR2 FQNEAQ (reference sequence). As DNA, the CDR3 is TGTGCCAGCAGCCCAGTGGGACAGACCCAAGAGTCCCAGTACTTC. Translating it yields CASSPVGQTQESQYF.

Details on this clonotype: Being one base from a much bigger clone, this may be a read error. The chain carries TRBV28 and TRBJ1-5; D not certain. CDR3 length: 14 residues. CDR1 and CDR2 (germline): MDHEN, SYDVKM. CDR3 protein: CASSLGTLNQPQNF. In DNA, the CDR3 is TGTGCCAGCAGTTTAGGAACCCTCAATCAGCCCCAGAATTTT.

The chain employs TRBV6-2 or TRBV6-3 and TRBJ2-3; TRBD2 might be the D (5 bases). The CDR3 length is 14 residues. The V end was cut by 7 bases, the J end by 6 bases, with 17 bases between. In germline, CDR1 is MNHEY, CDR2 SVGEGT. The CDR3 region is CASTPRVTGDTQYF. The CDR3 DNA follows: TGTGCCAGCACCCCGAGGGTCACGGGGGATACGCAGTATTTT.

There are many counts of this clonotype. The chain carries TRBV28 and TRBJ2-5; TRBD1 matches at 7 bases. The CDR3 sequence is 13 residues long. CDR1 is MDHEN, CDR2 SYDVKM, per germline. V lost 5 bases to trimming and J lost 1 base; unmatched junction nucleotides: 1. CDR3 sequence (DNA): TGTGCCAGCAGTCGGACAGGCCAAGAGACCCAGTACTTC. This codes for CASSRTGQETQYF.

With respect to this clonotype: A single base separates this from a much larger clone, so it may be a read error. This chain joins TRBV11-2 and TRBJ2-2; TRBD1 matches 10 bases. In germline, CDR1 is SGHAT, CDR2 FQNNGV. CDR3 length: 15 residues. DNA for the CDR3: TGTGCCAGCAGCCGAGGGACAGGGGATACCGTGGAGCTGTTTTTT. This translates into CASSRGTGDTVELFF.

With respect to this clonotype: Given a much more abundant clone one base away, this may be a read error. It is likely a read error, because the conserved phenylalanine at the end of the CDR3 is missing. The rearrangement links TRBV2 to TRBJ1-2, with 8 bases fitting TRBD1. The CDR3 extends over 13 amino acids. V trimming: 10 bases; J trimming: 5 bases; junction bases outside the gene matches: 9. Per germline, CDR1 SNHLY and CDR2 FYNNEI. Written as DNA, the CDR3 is TGTGCCACCACCGGGACAGGCCTTTATGGCTACACCCTC. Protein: CATTGTGLYGYTL.

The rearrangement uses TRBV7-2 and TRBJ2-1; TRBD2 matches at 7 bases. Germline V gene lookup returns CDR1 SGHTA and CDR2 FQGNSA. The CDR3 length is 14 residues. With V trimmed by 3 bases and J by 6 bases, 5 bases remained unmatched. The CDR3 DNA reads TGTGCCAGCAGCTTTCTAGCGGACCTCAATGAGCAGTTCTTC. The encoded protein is CASSFLADLNEQFF.

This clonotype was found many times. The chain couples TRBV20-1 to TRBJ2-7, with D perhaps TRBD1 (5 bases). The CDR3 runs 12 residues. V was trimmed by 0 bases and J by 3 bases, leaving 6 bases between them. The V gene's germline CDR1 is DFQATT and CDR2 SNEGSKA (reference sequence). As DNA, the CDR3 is TGCAGTGCTAGAGATCAGGGCTACGAGCAGTACTTC. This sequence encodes CSARDQGYEQYF.